This TCR beta chain was sequenced for a study of T-cell reconstitution after alpha-beta-depleted transplantation in children. Turning to this clonotype: Its specificity is not known. The junction shows a germline mismatch at one end, possibly a read error.

For TCRbeta, the library was prepared with unique molecular identifiers. TCRdb reprocessed the PCR reads with MiXCR, giving one entry per CDR3 protein. The table shows a few hundred thousand distinct CDR3 sequences, with 23% occurring only once. CDR1 is SGHRS, CDR2 YFSETQ, per germline. The CDR3 spans 14 residues. Study-wide points: In patients about two months after transplant, alpha-beta T cells reportedly arose from several hundred expanded graft clones.

The sample here was PBMCs, mostly from graft donor cells, taken 180 days after TCRalphabeta/CD19-depleted stem cell transplant. This sequence was found in a male patient aged 10-17 years who had a stem cell transplant for acute lymphoblastic leukemia, so the T cells may come from the graft donor. The V and J genes are TRBV5-1 and TRBJ2-1; 9 nucleotides line up with TRBD2. In nucleotides, the CDR3 is TGCGCCAGCAGCTTGTATGGGGGCGGGAGGGCCGGAATCTTC. This sequence encodes CASSLYGGGRAGIF.